This T cell receptor (beta chain) was sequenced during a study of PD-1 blockade in classical Hodgkin lymphoma. Study observations and caveats: CD4+ but not CD8+ TCR diversity rose significantly by C4D1. Complete responders entered with baseline diversity on par with newly diagnosed patients, the results showed. Repertoire difference causes, possibly disease activity or prior therapy, remain undefined.

Autologous stem cell transplantation was followed by relapse in every patient, and brentuximab vedotin exposure varied. On this clone itself: What it recognizes is unknown.

The CDR3 runs 12 residues. V was shortened by 8 bases and J by 4 bases, with 10 bases between the two germline ends. Germline loops: CDR1 SEHNR, CDR2 FQNEAQ (reference sequence). Clones were sequenced by immunoSEQ multiplex PCR, and TCRdb holds only the in-frame ones, with some missing. The data hold more than 40,000 clones, with more than 70% observed a single time. The sequenced sample was peripheral blood mononuclear cells (PBMCs), obtained at baseline. This TCR came from a human donor with classical Hodgkin lymphoma. The V gene is TRBV7-9, the J gene TRBJ2-3, with D perhaps matching TRBD2 (6 bases). The CDR3 protein is CASATSPDTQYF. The CDR3 DNA follows: TGTGCCAGCGCGACTAGTCCAGATACGCAGTATTTT.